The 2 T cell receptor beta chains below all came from one sample that was sequenced in a study of cytomegalovirus exposure and HLA in healthy donors. With 60 Vbeta and 13 Jbeta primers, the PCR was carried out. Profiled with immunoSEQ multiplex PCR; TCRdb holds only in-frame clones, not every one. The table lists about 160,000 clones, approximately 80% of them singletons, with 4.3% in the top ten. What was sequenced was PBMCs. These TCRs come from a man in his forties or fifties in good health and CMV-seronegative.

V is TRBV30 and J is TRBJ2-2; tentative D call: TRBD2 (5 bases). This CDR3 has 13 amino acids. Trimming shortened V by 3 bases and J by 6 bases, and 11 bases separated the two germline ends. Germline CDR1 is GTSNPN and CDR2 is SVGIG (reference sequence). CDR3 sequence: CAWRDGDSGELFF. The CDR3 coding sequence is TGTGCCTGGAGGGACGGGGATTCCGGGGAGCTGTTTTTT.

This clone showed up just a few times. Additional DNA sequences in this sample encode the identical CDR3. V and J are TRBV6-5 and TRBJ1-1; TRBD1 aligns across 7 bases. This CDR3 region has 12 residues. The J segment lost 6 bases and the V segment lost 5 bases, leaving 3 bases of the junction unmatched. The germline V gene has CDR1 MNHEY and CDR2 SVGAGI. The chain's CDR3 is CASSRTGSEAFF. The CDR3 DNA reads as TGTGCCAGCAGTAGGACAGGCTCTGAAGCTTTCTTT.